Below are 5 T cell receptor beta chains sequenced from a single sample in a study of T cells in localized non-small cell lung cancer (dated by TCRdb to between 2020 and 2021). Libraries were made using the immunoSEQ multiplex PCR assay. TCRdb's version of the immuneACCESS table is confined to in-frame rearrangements and falls short of the full clone set. An unresolved V gene accounts for under half of the shortfall where checked; the remainder is of unknown origin. This sample lists about 20,000 clones; 70% to 90% were detected once. Under 7.5% of the sample is in the top ten clones. Sequenced here: peripheral blood, sampled before any cancer treatment. The source is a male donor aged 60 or older with stage I squamous cell lung carcinoma.

This clone was counted once. The chain carries TRBV11-3 and TRBJ2-1; TRBD2 matches 8 bases. J gave up 4 bases and V 0 bases, and 5 bases lay outside the gene matches. Germline V lookup: CDR1 SGHNT, CDR2 YENEEA. This CDR3 region has 16 residues. CDR3 in DNA: TGTGCCAGCAGCTTAGATGGGGTAGCGGGGTACAATGAGCAGTTCTTC. This codes for CASSLDGVAGYNEQFF.

The V gene is TRBV7-2, the J gene TRBJ2-5; 8 bases fit TRBD2. Trimming removed 7 bases from V and 2 bases from J; junction bases left unmatched: 6. CDR1 is SGHTA and CDR2 is FQGNSA in the germline V gene. The length of the CDR3 is 14 residues. CDR3 DNA: TGTGCCAGCAAACTAGCGGCCGTACAAGAGACCCAGTACTTC. Translated, it gives CASKLAAVQETQYF.

This chain connects TRBV29-1 to TRBJ1-2, with a weak D call TRBD1 (6 bases). V lost 6 bases and J 4 bases, leaving 21 bases between the germline ends. The germline V gene has CDR1 SQVTM and CDR2 ANQGSEA. CDR3 length equals 15 residues. The CDR3 region has the DNA TGCAGCGTGGCGAGGTTATTGGACAGCAGCTATGGCTACACCTTC. It specifies CSVARLLDSSYGYTF. The full variable domain, with the rest looked up from reference TRBV29-1 and TRBJ1-2, is SAVISQKPSRDICQRGTSLTIQCQVDSQVTMMFWYRQQPGQSLTLIATANQGSEATYESGFVIDKFPISRPNLTFSTLTVSNMSPEDSSIYLCSVARLLDSSYGYTFGSGTRLTVV.

V is TRBV5-4 and J is TRBJ2-1; D assignment may be TRBD1 or TRBD2 (5 bases each). Per germline, CDR1 SGHNT and CDR2 YYREEE (reference sequence). There are 15 residues in the CDR3. The V and J ends lost 2 bases and 3 bases respectively, with 12 bases between them. The CDR3 DNA is TGTGCCAGCAGCTTTGCCGGGACGATCTACAATGAGCAGTTCTTC. It yields the protein CASSFAGTIYNEQFF.

The V and J genes are TRBV11-2 and TRBJ2-5; 7 bases are a match to TRBD2. Per germline, CDR1 SGHAT and CDR2 FQNNGV. This CDR3 has 14 amino acids. V shed 5 bases and J 5 bases; nucleotides not matched to a gene: 8. The CDR3 DNA is TGTGCCAGCAGCATCTCGGGGAGGGAGGAGACCCAGTACTTC. Protein product: CASSISGREETQYF.